Sequencing of this T cell receptor (beta chain) was carried out in a study of cytomegalovirus exposure and HLA in healthy donors. Study conclusions and caveats: The study put some 150 TCR beta chains on its list as cytomegalovirus-associated. In vitro, three CMV-associated chains proved specific for CMV antigens. Cytomegalovirus status was reportedly diagnosed by the classifier with high specificity and sensitivity. Despite most TCR sequences being rare, some public TCRs occurred in many donors.

This clone was detected a few times. The antigen is undetermined. Looked up from germline, CDR1 is MNHEY and CDR2 is SVGAGI. The CDR3 consists of 14 residues. Germline trimming cut 2 bases from V and 6 bases from J; bases unmatched to any gene: 2. Clones were read by immunoSEQ multiplex PCR, and TCRdb kept only the in-frame ones, dropping some. The table shows about 120,000 clones, with approximately 88% occurring only once. The V call is TRBV6-5, the J call TRBJ2-7; 12 nucleotides match TRBD2. The sequence was collected from a man in his late teens or twenties in good health and CMV-seronegative. The sample consisted of PBMCs. DNA for the CDR3: TGTGCCAGCAGTTACCTAGCGGGAGGGAGCGAGCAGTACTTC. Translated, it gives CASSYLAGGSEQYF.